What follows describes a single T cell receptor (beta chain). The target antigen is unknown. A much larger clone differs by one base, so this may be a read error. They got blood RNA out of unsorted whole blood and also pulled out germline DNA. Trimming took off 3 bases at V and 9 bases at J, with 15 bases between the two ends. Germline-derived CDR1 and CDR2 are LGHNA and YNFKEQ. CDR3 length: 14 amino acids. The sample originates from a study of tumor-infiltrating lymphocytes in primary liver carcinoma. Findings and caveats of the study: Since the samples were bulk and unsorted, the CD4+ and CD8+ repertoires were not compared.

A primer in the constant region served to generate TCR beta cDNA from 450 to 600 ng of total RNA. Investigators got TCR beta libraries out of three nested multiplex PCR rounds, done with slightly modified ARM-PCR. Running approximately 10 cycles apiece, the first two PCR rounds relied on TRBV1-TRBV30 forward primers together with a C-beta reverse primer. One entry per CDR3 protein, called by TCRdb with MiXCR from the multiplex PCR reads. The data contain approximately 210,000 distinct CDR3 sequences, about two thirds of them singletons. The rearrangement joins TRBV4-2 to TRBJ2-1; tentatively, D is TRBD1 (5 bases). The TCR was taken from a woman aged 55-69 years with primary liver carcinoma and hepatitis B virus infection. Sequenced: peripheral blood. The CDR3 nucleotides are TGTGCCAGCAGCCAGTCAGGGATTGGCAGTGAGCAGTTCTTC. Residues: CASSQSGIGSEQFF.